These 2 T cell receptor beta chains came from one sample sequenced in a study of siplizumab effects on memory and regulatory T cells. Produced via immunoSEQ multiplex PCR; TCRdb's table is partial and in-frame only. The sample records more than 85,000 clones, about 87% being singletons. The material sequenced was CD4+ T cells sorted from blood. The receptor source for this set is a human donor in good health.

The CDR3 reads CASSLGREGNQPQHF. The DNA of the CDR3 is TGTGCCAGTAGTTTGGGGAGGGAGGGGAATCAGCCCCAGCATTTT. V is TRBV19 and J is TRBJ1-5, with a weak D call TRBD1 (5 bases). Trimming stripped 5 bases from V and 4 bases from J, with 15 bases between. Germline CDR1 LNHDA, CDR2 SQIVND (reference sequence). This CDR3 has 15 residues.

The rearrangement uses TRBV18 and TRBJ2-7; D is undetermined. The CDR3 totals 15 residues. V was clipped by 0 bases and J by 2 bases, with 11 bases between them. CDR1 is KGHSH and CDR2 is LQKENI in the germline V gene. CDR3 nucleotide sequence: TGTGCCAGCTCACCACCTAATAGGGAACCCTACGAGCAGTACTTC. Its protein product is CASSPPNREPYEQYF.